This record covers a single T cell receptor (beta chain). Its specificity is not known. The data were taken from a study of T cells in Graves' hyperthyroidism and ophthalmopathy. General study points: Blood also contained most expanded thyroid clonotypes above 0.001.

The study based diagnoses on clinical symptoms, serum thyroxine and TRAb, thyroid ultrasound and orbital computed tomography. Trimming at V came to 3 bases and at J to 5 bases, leaving 9 bases not matched to a gene. This CDR3 is built from 17 residues. Germline V lookup: CDR1 LNHNV, CDR2 YYDKDF (reference sequence). Amplification of TCR beta CDR3 regions used RNA as the template. Carried out on the TCR CDR3, a first-round RT-PCR used the HTBI primer set. TCRdb processed the multiplex PCR reads anew with MiXCR; each CDR3 protein has one entry. The sample has more than 450,000 distinct CDR3 sequences, 20% seen once.

V and J are TRBV15 and TRBJ2-3; 12 bases match TRBD2. This receptor was taken from a man aged 40-49 years with Graves' ophthalmopathy. The sample was blood. DNA of the CDR3: TGTGCCACCAGCAGGCCCAGACTAGCGGGAGTTGGAGATACGCAGTATTTT. Its translation is CATSRPRLAGVGDTQYF.